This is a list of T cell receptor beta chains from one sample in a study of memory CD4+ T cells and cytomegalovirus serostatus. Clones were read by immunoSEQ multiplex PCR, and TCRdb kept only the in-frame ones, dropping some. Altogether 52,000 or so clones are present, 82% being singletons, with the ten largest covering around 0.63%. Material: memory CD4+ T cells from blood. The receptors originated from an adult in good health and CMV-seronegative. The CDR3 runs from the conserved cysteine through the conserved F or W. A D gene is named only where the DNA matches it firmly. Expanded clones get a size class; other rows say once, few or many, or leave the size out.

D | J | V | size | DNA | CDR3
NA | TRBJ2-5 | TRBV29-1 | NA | TGCAGCGTTGAAGGGGGTATATCGCGGCGAGAGACCCAGTACTTC | CSVEGGISRRETQYF
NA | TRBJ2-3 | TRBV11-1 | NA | TGTGCCAGCAGCCCGGGACTCGAACATCCAGTCACAGATACGCAGTATTTT | CASSPGLEHPVTDTQYF
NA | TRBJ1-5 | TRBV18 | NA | TGTGCCAGCTCAACGGACAGTGGCAATCAGCCCCAGCATTTT | CASSTDSGNQPQHF
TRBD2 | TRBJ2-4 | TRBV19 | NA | TGTGCCAGTAGTATAGAACACGGGGGGATAGCCAAAAACATTCAGTACTTC | CASSIEHGGIAKNIQYF
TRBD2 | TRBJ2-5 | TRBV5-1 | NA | TGCGCCAGCAGCTTACAGCGGGGGCCCCAAGAGACCCAGTACTTC | CASSLQRGPQETQYF
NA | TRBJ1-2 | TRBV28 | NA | TGTGCCAGCAGTTTTGGTGACAGTTCCTATGGCTACACCTTC | CASSFGDSSYGYTF
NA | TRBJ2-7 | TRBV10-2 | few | TGCGCCAGCAGTGAGTCCTACGAGCAGTACTTC | CASSESYEQYF
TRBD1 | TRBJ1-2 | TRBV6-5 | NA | TGTGCCAGCAGTAAAAACGACAGGGGCAGTGGCTACACCTTC | CASSKNDRGSGYTF
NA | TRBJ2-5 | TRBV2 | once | TGTGCCAGCAGGAGGGGGGTCACAGAGACCCAGTACTTC | CASRRGVTETQYF
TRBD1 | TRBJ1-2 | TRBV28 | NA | TGTGCCAGCAGGGACTTTAACCAGGCGGGACAGGCTAACTATGGCTACACCTTC | CASRDFNQAGQANYGYTF
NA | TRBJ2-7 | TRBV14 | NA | TGTGCCAGCAGCCAAGAATGGGGTTACAACTACGAGCAGTACTTC | CASSQEWGYNYEQYF
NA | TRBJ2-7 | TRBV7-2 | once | TGTGCCAGCAGCCCGGCCGACTACGAGCAGTACTTC | CASSPADYEQYF
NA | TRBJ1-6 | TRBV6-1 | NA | TGTGCCAGCAGTGGGGGACCCCCCTTGCCCCTCCACTTT | CASSGGPPLPLHF
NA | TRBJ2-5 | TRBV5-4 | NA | TGTGCCAGCAGCTTGCCCGGGACCAAACAAGAGACCCAGTACTTC | CASSLPGTKQETQYF
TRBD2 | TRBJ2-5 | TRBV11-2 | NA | TGTGCCAGCAGCTTAGGGCCTAGCGGGGGGGCCTATGAGACCCAGTACTTC | CASSLGPSGGAYETQYF
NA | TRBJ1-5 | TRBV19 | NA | TGTGCCAGTACCCCGGGGTTGGGCCAGGAGAAGCCCCAGCATTTT | CASTPGLGQEKPQHF
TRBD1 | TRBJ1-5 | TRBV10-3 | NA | TGTGCCATCTCGGACAGGGAATACCAGCCCCAGCATTTT | CAISDREYQPQHF